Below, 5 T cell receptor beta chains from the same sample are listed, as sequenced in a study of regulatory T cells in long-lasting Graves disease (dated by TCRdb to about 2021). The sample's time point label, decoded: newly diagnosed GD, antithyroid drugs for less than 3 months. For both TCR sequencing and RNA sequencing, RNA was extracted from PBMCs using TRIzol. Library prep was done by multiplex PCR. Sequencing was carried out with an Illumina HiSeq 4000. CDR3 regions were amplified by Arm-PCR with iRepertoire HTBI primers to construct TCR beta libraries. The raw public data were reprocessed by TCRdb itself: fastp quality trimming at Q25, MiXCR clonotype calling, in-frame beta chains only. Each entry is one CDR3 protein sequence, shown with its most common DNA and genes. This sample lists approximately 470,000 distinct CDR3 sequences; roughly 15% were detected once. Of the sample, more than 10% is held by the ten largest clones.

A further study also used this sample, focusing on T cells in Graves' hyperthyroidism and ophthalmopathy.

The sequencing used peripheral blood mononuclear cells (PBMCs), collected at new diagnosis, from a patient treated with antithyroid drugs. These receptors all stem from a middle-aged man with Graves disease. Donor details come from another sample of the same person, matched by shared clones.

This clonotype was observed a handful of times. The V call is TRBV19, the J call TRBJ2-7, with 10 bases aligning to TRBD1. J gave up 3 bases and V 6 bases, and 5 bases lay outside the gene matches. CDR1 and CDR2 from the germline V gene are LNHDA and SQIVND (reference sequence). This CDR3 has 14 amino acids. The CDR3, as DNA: TGTGCCAGTAGCAACCGGGACAGGGGCTACGAGCAGTACTTC. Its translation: CASSNRDRGYEQYF.

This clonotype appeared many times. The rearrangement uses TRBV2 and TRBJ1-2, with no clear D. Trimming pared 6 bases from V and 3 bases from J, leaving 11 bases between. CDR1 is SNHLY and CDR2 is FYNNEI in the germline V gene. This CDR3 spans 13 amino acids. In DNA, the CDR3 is TGTGCCAGCAGGGTTGGGAGAGACTATGGCTACACCTTC. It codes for CASRVGRDYGYTF.

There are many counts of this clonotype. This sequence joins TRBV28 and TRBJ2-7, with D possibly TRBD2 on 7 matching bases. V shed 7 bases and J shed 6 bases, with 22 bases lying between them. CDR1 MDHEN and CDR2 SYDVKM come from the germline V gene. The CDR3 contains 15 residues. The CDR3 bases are TGTGCCAGCATTCTAGGGGGGGGGGGCCTGAGCGAGCAGTACTTC. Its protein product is CASILGGGGLSEQYF.

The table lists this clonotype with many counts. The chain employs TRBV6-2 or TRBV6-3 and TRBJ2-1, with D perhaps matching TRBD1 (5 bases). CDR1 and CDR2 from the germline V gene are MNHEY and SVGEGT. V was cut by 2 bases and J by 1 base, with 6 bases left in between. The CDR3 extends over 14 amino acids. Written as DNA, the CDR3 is TGTGCCAGCAGTTACAGGGGTTCCTACAATGAGCAGTTCTTC. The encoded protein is CASSYRGSYNEQFF.

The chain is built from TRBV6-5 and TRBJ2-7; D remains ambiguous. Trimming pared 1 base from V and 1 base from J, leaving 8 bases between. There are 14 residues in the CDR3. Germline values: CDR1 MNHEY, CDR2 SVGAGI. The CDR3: CASSYFRESYEQYF. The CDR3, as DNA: TGTGCCAGCAGTTACTTCCGTGAGTCCTACGAGCAGTACTTC.